The next 19 T cell receptor beta chains were all read from a single sample in a study of CD8+CD57+ T cells in acquired aplastic anemia. CDR3 and TCR beta VDJ profiling relied on a genomic DNA template. MiXCR was run by TCRdb on the reads, yielding one entry per CDR3 protein. The sample holds more than 150,000 distinct CDR3 sequences, around half seen once. The material sequenced was sorted CD4+, CD8+, or CD8+CD57+ T cells (not recorded which) from PBMCs. All receptors derive from a human donor in good health.

Worth noting for this clonotype: This may come from a read error, since a much larger clone is one base off. The V gene is TRBV20-1, the J gene TRBJ2-1; D could derive from TRBD1 or TRBD2 (6 bases each). The germline CDR1 and CDR2 sequences are DFQATT and SNEGSKA (reference sequence). CDR3 length: 13 residues. Trimming removed 6 bases at V and 9 bases at J, with 18 bases between. The CDR3 is CSAPLSGASEQFF. The CDR3 DNA is TGCAGTGCCCCACTCTCGGGGGCGAGTGAGCAGTTCTTC.

This clonotype was counted many times. J is TRBJ2-5 and V is TRBV7-2; 15 nucleotides line up with TRBD2. Looked up from germline, CDR1 is SGHTA and CDR2 is FQGNSA. The CDR3 length is 17 residues. The trim removed 3 bases at V and 1 base at J, leaving 3 bases unmatched. The CDR3 spells CASSFPGLAGGQETQYF. CDR3 bases: TGTGCCAGCAGCTTCCCGGGACTAGCGGGGGGCCAAGAGACCCAGTACTTC. Combining the CDR3 with reference TRBV7-2 and TRBJ2-5 gives the whole variable domain GAGVSQSPSNKVTEKGKDVELRCDPISGHTALYWYRQSLGQGLEFLIYFQGNSAPDKSGLPSDRFSAERTGGSVSTLTIQRTQQEDSAVYLCASSFPGLAGGQETQYFGPGTRLLVL.

The J gene is TRBJ2-3, the V gene TRBV5-1; 13 bases map to TRBD2. Germline CDR1 SGHRS, CDR2 YFSETQ. Trimming at V came to 4 bases and at J to 5 bases, leaving 16 bases not matched to a gene. The CDR3 totals 19 residues. CDR3 sequence: CASSPLGTSGTLAEDTQYF. The CDR3 nucleotides read TGCGCCAGCAGCCCCCTAGGGACTAGCGGGACGCTCGCCGAAGATACGCAGTATTTT.

This clonotype was detected ten times or more. The genes are TRBV5-1 and TRBJ1-6; D possibly corresponds to TRBD1 (5 bases). Trimming took 2 bases from V and 6 from J, leaving 18 bases between them. Germline assignment: CDR1 SGHRS and CDR2 YFSETQ. This CDR3 region has 17 residues. The CDR3 here is CASSFRGSRDTNSPLHF. CDR3 coding DNA: TGCGCCAGCAGCTTCCGCGGATCCAGGGATACTAATTCACCCCTCCACTTT.

The chain links TRBV20-1 to TRBJ2-3, with TRBD2 matching over 8 bases. The CDR3 runs to 13 residues. V lost 3 bases and J lost 7; bases outside the gene matches: 6. CDR1 and CDR2 from the germline V gene are DFQATT and SNEGSKA (reference sequence). Here the CDR3 reads CSARASGSNTQYF. The CDR3 DNA is TGCAGTGCTAGGGCTAGCGGGTCGAATACGCAGTATTTT.

Regarding this clonotype: Germline and junction disagree at one end, which may indicate a read error. CDR3 region: CASSVRVTSGGEETRYF. The DNA of the CDR3 is TGTGCCAGCAGCGTGAGGGTCACCTCCGGGGGGGAAGAGACCCGGTACTTC. The rearrangement joins TRBV11-1 to TRBJ2-5; 8 positions match TRBD2. The CDR3 is 17 amino acids. The germline V gene encodes CDR1 SGHAT and CDR2 FQDESV (reference sequence).

The chain carries TRBV10-3 and TRBJ2-2; 7 bases agree with TRBD1. The CDR3 runs to 16 residues. Trimming at V came to 6 bases and at J to 1 base, leaving 8 bases not matched to a gene. The germline gives CDR1 ENHRY, CDR2 SYGVKD. The CDR3 nucleotides are TGTGCCATCAGCTTCTCCGGGACAGAGAACACCGGGGAGCTGTTTTTT. This gives the protein CAISFSGTENTGELFF.

This clonotype has a count of ten or more. The J gene is TRBJ2-2, the V gene TRBV6-5, with 9 bases that match TRBD2. CDR1 and CDR2 from the germline V gene are MNHEY and SVGAGI. Trimming removed 4 bases from V and 7 bases from J; junction bases left unmatched: 10. The CDR3 totals 16 residues. The CDR3, as DNA: TGTGCCAGCAGTTCCGGGACTAGCAGTCACATCGGGGAGCTGTTTTTT. It translates to CASSSGTSSHIGELFF.

The chain has TRBV5-1 and TRBJ2-3, with 7 bases aligning to TRBD1. After removal of 0 bases from V and 4 bases from J, the junction contained 5 bases not matched to a gene. This CDR3 spans 15 amino acids. Germline V gives CDR1 SGHRS, CDR2 YFSETQ. The CDR3 nucleotides read TGCGCCAGCAGCTTGGGCGGACAGGAGGCAGATACGCAGTATTTT. It codes for CASSLGGQEADTQYF.

This clonotype was detected many times. The chain joins TRBV12-3 or TRBV12-4 to TRBJ2-3; tentative D call: TRBD2 (6 bases). This CDR3 comprises 15 residues. Trimming removed 4 bases from V and 0 bases from J, with 11 bases in between. The CDR3: CASSSLARSTDTQYF. CDR3 coding DNA: TGTGCCAGCAGTTCCCTAGCGAGAAGCACAGATACGCAGTATTTT.

As concerns this clonotype: This may be a read error, as it is one base from a much larger clone. V and J are TRBV6-5 and TRBJ2-3; no clear D. The germline V gene has CDR1 MNHEY and CDR2 SVGAGI. The CDR3 runs to 13 residues. Trimming took off 4 bases at V and 2 bases at J, with 7 bases between the two ends. CDR3 nucleotides: TGTGCCAGCAGTTTACCCCACACAGATACGCAGTATTTT. It is translated as CASSLPHTDTQYF.

Concerning this clonotype itself: Because the CDR3 is missing its conserved closing phenylalanine or tryptophan, this is likely a read error. The chain links TRBV25-1 to TRBJ1-6; D gene ambiguous. This CDR3 is 13 amino acids long. The ends were cut back, 3 bases at V and 5 bases at J, with 5 bases in the middle. The germline V gene encodes CDR1 MGHDK and CDR2 SYGVNS. The CDR3 reads CASSDMNNSPLHL. CDR3 DNA sequence: TGTGCCAGCAGTGATATGAATAATTCACCCCTCCACCTT.

Many counts were recorded for this clonotype. The chain employs TRBV27 and TRBJ2-7; 7 bases match TRBD2. The CDR3 loop spans 13 amino acids. Per germline, CDR1 MNHEY and CDR2 SMNVEV (reference sequence). V was pared by 6 bases and J by 7 bases, with 9 bases of the junction left unmatched. DNA of the CDR3: TGTGCCAGCAGGCTTCGGGGGGAGAGAGAGCAGTACTTC. It is translated as CASRLRGEREQYF.

The chain links TRBV24-1 to TRBJ2-7; the D gene is possibly TRBD1 (5 bases). The V gene's germline CDR1 is KGHDR and CDR2 SFDVKD. There are 13 residues in the CDR3. V was clipped by 4 bases and J by 3 bases, with 9 bases between them. As DNA, the CDR3 is TGTGCCACCAGTGACCTCGACAGCTACGAGCAGTACTTC. It codes for CATSDLDSYEQYF.

V usage is TRBV10-1 and J usage is TRBJ2-1; D unclear. CDR1 WNHNN and CDR2 SYGVQD come from the germline V gene (reference sequence). The V end was cut by 4 bases, the J end by 0 bases, with 10 bases between. The CDR3 is 15 residues long. CDR3 region: CASSVGQSSYNEQFF. The CDR3, as DNA: TGCGCCAGCAGTGTCGGGCAGAGCTCCTACAATGAGCAGTTCTTC.

This clonotype was seen only a few times. This rearrangement joins TRBV20-1 to TRBJ1-6; TRBD1 matches 7 bases. Germline values: CDR1 DFQATT, CDR2 SNEGSKA (reference sequence). V lost 0 bases to trimming and J lost 4 bases; unmatched junction nucleotides: 6. This CDR3 region has 16 residues. The CDR3 DNA follows: TGCAGTGCTAGAGATAACAGGGGATTTTATAATTCACCCCTCCACTTT. Translated, it gives CSARDNRGFYNSPLHF.

This clonotype was counted ten times or more. This chain links TRBV5-5 with TRBJ2-1, with D unresolved. The germline V gene has CDR1 SGHKS and CDR2 YYEKEE (reference sequence). Between the trimmed V and J ends, which lost 0 bases and 6 bases, there was a span of 7 bases. This CDR3 is 13 amino acids long. As DNA, the CDR3 is TGTGCCAGCAGCTTGGGGCGAACCAATGAGCAGTTCTTC. This codes for CASSLGRTNEQFF.

J is TRBJ1-6 and V is TRBV25-1, with a possible D match to TRBD1 (5 bases). This CDR3 region has 14 residues. The germline CDR1 and CDR2 sequences are MGHDK and SYGVNS. Between the trimmed V and J ends, which lost 3 bases and 6 bases, there was a span of 9 bases. CDR3 loop: CASSDRDGNSPLHF. The CDR3 bases are TGTGCCAGCAGTGACAGGGACGGTAATTCACCCCTCCACTTT.

The chain uses TRBV29-1 and TRBJ2-3; D may be TRBD2 (6 bases). The CDR3 has 14 residues. Trimming shortened V by 3 bases and J by 3 bases, and 13 bases separated the two germline ends. Germline values: CDR1 SQVTM, CDR2 ANQGSEA. CDR3 loop: CSVDLRGLTDTQYF. The CDR3 bases are TGCAGCGTTGATCTGCGGGGACTTACAGATACGCAGTATTTT.